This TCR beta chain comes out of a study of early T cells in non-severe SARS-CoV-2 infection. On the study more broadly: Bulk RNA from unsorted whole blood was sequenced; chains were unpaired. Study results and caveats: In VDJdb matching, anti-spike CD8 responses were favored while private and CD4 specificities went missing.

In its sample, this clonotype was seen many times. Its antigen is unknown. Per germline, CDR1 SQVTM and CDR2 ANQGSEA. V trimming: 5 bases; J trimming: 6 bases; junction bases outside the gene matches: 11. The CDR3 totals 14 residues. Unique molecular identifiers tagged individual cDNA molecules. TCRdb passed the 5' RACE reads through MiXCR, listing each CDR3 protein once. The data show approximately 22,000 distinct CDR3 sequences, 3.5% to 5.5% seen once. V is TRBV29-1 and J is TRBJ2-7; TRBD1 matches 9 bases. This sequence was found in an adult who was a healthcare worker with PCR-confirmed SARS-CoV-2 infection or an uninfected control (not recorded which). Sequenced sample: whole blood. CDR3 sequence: CSVSWTGDFCEQYF. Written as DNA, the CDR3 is TGCAGCGTTTCGTGGACAGGGGACTTCTGCGAGCAGTACTTC.